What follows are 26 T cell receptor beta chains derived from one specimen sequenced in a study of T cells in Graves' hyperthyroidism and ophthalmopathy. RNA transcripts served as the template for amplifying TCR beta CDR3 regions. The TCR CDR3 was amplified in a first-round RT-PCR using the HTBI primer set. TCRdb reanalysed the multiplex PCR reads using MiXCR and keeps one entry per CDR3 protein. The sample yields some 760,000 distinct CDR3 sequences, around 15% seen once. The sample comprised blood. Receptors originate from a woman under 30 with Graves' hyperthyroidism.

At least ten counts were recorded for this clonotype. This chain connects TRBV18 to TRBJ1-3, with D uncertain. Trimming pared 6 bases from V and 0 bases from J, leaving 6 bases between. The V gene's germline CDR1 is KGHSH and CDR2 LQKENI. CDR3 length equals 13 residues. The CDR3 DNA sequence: TGTGCCAGCTCCAGCAGCTCTGGAAACACCATATATTTT. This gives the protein CASSSSSGNTIYF.

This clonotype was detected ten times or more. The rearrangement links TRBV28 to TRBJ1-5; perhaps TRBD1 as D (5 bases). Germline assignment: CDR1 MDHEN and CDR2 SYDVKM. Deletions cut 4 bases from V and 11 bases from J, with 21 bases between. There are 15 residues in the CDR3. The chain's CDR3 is CASSSLNSGAWTQHF. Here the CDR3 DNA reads TGTGCCAGCAGTTCGCTAAATTCCGGGGCCTGGACCCAGCATTTT. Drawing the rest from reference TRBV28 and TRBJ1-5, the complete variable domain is DVKVTQSSRYLVKRTGEKVFLECVQDMDHENMFWYRQDPGLGLRLIYFSYDVKMKEKGDIPEGYSVSREKKERFSLILESASTNQTSMYLCASSSLNSGAWTQHFGDGTRLSIL.

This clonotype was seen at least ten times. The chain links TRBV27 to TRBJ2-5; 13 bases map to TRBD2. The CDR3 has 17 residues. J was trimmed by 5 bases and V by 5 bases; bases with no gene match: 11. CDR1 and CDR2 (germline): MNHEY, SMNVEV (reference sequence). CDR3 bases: TGTGCCAGCAGTCTCTACCCCGGACTAGCGGGAGTGGAGACCCAGTACTTC. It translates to CASSLYPGLAGVETQYF.

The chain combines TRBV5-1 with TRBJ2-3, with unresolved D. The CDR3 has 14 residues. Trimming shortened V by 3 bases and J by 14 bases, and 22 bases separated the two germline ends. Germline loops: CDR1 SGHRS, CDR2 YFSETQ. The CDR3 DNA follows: TGCGCCAGCAGCTCTTGGGATCGATTGGTTAAGCGGTATTTT. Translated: CASSSWDRLVKRYF.

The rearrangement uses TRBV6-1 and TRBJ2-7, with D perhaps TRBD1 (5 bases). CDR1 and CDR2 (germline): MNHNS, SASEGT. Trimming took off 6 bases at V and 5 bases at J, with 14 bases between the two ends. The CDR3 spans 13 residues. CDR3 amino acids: CASRADTLHEQYF. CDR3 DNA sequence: TGTGCCAGCAGGGCGGACACTCTCCACGAGCAGTACTTC.

The CDR3 DNA sequence: TGCAGTGCAAAACTAGCGTCTTCCGTAAATACGCAGTATTTT. Translation gives CSAKLASSVNTQYF. V is TRBV20-1 and J is TRBJ2-3; 7 bases align to TRBD2. V shed 6 bases and J 7 bases; nucleotides not matched to a gene: 13. CDR3 size: 14 residues. Germline CDR1 is DFQATT and CDR2 is SNEGSKA (reference sequence).

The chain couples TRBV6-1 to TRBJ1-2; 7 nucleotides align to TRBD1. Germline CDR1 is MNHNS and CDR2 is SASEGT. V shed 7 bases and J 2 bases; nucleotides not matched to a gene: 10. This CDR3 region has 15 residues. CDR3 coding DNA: TGTGCCAGCACCGACCCGGGACAGATCAACTATGGCTACACCTTC. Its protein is CASTDPGQINYGYTF.

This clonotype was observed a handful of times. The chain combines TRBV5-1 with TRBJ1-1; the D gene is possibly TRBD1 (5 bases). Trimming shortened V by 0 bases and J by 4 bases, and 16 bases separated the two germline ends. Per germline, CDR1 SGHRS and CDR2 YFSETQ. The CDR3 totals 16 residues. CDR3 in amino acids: CASSLAWGGAGTEAFF. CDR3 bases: TGCGCCAGCAGCTTGGCCTGGGGAGGGGCGGGCACTGAAGCTTTCTTT.

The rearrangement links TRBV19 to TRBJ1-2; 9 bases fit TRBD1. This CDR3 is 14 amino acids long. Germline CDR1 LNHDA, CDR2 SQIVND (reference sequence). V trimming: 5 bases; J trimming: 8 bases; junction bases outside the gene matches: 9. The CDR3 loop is CASSLNRDRVGYTF. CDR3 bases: TGTGCCAGTAGTTTAAACCGGGACAGGGTAGGCTACACCTTC.

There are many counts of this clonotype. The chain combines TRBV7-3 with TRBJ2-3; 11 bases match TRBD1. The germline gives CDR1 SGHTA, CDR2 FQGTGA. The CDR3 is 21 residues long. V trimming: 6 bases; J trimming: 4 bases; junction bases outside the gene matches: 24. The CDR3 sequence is CASSSLVDRGRISAGPDTQYF. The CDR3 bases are TGTGCCAGCAGTTCCTTAGTGGACAGGGGGCGGATAAGTGCTGGCCCAGATACGCAGTATTTT.

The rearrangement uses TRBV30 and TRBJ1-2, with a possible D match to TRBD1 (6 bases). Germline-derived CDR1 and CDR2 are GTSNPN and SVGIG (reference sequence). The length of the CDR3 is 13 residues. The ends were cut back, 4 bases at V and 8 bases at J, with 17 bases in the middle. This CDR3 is CAWIPGGAMGYTF. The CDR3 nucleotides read TGTGCCTGGATCCCGGGGGGGGCCATGGGCTACACCTTC.

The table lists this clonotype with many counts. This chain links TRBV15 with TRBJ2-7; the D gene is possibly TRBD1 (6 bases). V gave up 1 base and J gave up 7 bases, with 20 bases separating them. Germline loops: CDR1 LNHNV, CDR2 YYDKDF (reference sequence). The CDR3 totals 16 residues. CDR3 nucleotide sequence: TGTGCCACCAGCAGAGGGGCAGGGGCTATCTCTCGGGAGCAGTACTTC. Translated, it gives CATSRGAGAISREQYF.

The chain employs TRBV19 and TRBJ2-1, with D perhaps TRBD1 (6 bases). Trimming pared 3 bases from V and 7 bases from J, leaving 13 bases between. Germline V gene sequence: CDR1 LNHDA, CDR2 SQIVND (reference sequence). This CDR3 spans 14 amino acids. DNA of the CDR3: TGTGCCAGTAGTATGGAGGACAGTCGGAATGAGCAGTTCTTC. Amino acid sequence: CASSMEDSRNEQFF.

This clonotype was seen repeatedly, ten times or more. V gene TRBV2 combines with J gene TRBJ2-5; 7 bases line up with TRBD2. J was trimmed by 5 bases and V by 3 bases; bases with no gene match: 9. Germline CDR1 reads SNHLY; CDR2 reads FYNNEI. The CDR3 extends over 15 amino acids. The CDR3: CASSEERDQGETQYF. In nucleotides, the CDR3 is TGTGCCAGCAGTGAGGAGCGGGATCAAGGGGAGACCCAGTACTTC.

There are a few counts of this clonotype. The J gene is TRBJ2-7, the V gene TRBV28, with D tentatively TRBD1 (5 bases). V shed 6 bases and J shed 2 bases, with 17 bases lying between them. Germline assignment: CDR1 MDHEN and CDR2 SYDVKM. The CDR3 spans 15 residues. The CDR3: CASSTTDQAPYEQYF. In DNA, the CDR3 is TGTGCCAGCAGCACGACAGATCAGGCCCCCTACGAGCAGTACTTC.

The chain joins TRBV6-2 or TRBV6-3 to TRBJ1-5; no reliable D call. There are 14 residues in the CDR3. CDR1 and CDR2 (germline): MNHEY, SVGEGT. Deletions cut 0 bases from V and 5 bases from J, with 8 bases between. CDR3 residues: CASSYSAADQPQHF. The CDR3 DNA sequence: TGTGCCAGCAGTTACTCGGCGGCGGATCAGCCCCAGCATTTT.

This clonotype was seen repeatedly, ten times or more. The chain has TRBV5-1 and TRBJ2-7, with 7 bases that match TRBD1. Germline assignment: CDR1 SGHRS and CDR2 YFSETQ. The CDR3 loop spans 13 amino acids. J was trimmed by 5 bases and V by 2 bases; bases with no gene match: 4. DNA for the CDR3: TGCGCCAGCAGCTTCCCGGGACAGCACGAGCAGTACTTC. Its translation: CASSFPGQHEQYF. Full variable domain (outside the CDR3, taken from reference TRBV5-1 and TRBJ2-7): KAGVTQTPRYLIKTRGQQVTLSCSPISGHRSVSWYQQTPGQGLQFLFEYFSETQRNKGNFPGRFSGRQFSNSRSEMNVSTLELGDSALYLCASSFPGQHEQYFGPGTRLTVT.

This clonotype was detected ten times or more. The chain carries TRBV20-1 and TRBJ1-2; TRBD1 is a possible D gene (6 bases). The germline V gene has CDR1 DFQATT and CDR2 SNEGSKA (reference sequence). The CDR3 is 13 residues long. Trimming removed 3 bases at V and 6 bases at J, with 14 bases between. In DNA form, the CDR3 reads TGCAGTGCTAGCGGGACAATTCGAGATGGCTACACCTTC. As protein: CSASGTIRDGYTF.

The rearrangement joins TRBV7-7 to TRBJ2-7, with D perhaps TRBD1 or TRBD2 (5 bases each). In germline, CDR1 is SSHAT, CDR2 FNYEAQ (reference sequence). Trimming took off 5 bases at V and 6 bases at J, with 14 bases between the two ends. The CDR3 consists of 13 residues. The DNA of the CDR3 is TGTGCCAGCAGCGCCGAAGGGGCGGGCGAGCAGTACTTC. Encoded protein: CASSAEGAGEQYF. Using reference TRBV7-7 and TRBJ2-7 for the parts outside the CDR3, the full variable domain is GAGVSQSPRYKVTKRGQDVTLRCDPISSHATLYWYQQALGQGPEFLTYFNYEAQPDKSGLPSDRFSAERPEGSISTLTIQRTEQRDSAMYRCASSAEGAGEQYFGPGTRLTVT.

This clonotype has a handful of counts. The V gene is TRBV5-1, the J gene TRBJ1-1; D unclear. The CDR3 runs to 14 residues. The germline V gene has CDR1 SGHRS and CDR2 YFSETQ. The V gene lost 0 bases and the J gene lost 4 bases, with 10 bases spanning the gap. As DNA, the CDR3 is TGCGCCAGCAGCTTGGTCTCTTTTGGCACTGAAGCTTTCTTT. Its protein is CASSLVSFGTEAFF.

The CDR3 protein is CASSTAGLSNSPLHF. CDR3 bases: TGTGCCAGCAGCACTGCAGGGTTAAGCAATTCACCCCTCCACTTT. This chain links TRBV6-6 with TRBJ1-6; the D gene is possibly TRBD1 (5 bases). V was pared by 6 bases and J by 7 bases, with 16 bases between. The CDR3 consists of 15 residues. Germline V lookup: CDR1 MNHNY, CDR2 SVGAGI (reference sequence).

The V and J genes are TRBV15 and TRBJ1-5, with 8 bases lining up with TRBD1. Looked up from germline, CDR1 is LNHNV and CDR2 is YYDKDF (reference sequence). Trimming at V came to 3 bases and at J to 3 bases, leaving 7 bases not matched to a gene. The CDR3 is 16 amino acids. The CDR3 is CATSSGDRPYNQPQHF. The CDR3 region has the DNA TGTGCCACCAGCAGCGGGGACAGGCCTTACAATCAGCCCCAGCATTTT.

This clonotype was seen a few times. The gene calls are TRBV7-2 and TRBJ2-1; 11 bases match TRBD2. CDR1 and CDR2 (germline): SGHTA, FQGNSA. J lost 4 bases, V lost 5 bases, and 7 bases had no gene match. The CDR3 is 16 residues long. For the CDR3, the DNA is TGTGCCAGCAGCCGCCAGACTAGCGGGACTTACAATGAGCAGTTCTTC. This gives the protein CASSRQTSGTYNEQFF. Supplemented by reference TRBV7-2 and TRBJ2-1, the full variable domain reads GAGVSQSPSNKVTEKGKDVELRCDPISGHTALYWYRQSLGQGLEFLIYFQGNSAPDKSGLPSDRFSAERTGGSVSTLTIQRTQQEDSAVYLCASSRQTSGTYNEQFFGPGTRLTVL.

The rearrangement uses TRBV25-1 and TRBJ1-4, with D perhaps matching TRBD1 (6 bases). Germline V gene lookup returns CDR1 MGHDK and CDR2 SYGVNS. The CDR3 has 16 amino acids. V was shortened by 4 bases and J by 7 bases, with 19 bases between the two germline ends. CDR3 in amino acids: CASSGGQWGPGEKLFF. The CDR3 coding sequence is TGTGCCAGCAGTGGTGGACAGTGGGGACCGGGTGAAAAACTGTTTTTT.

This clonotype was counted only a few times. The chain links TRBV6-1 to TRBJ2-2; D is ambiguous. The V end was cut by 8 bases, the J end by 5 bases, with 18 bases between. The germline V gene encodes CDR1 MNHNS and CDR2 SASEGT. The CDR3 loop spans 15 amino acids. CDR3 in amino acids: CASSPPRDLTGELFF. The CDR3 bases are TGTGCCAGCTCCCCCCCTAGGGATTTAACCGGGGAGCTGTTTTTT.

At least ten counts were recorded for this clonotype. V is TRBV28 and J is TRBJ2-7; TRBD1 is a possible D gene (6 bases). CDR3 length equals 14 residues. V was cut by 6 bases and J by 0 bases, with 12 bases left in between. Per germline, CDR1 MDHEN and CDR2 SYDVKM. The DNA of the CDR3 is TGTGCCAGCAGCCACGAGGACAGCTCCTACGAGCAGTACTTC. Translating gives CASSHEDSSYEQYF.